The T cell receptor beta chain under discussion was sequenced for a study of CXCR3-negative and CXCR3-positive naive CD8 T cells. Overall study findings and caveats: TRB CDR3s of CXCR3-positive naive cells were more hydrophobic than those of CXCR3-negative naive cells. Comparably high diversity was seen in both naive subsets, and much lower diversity in memory CD8+ cells. Memory, not naive, CXCR3-negative and CXCR3-positive cells differed in TRBV-TRBJ usage.

CD45RO-CCR7+CD27+CD95- expression identified naive CD8+ T cells. Each TRB cDNA library was prepared by 5' RACE (with UMI labels). TCRdb reprocessed the 5' RACE reads and reports one entry per CDR3 protein, with no DNA. The specimen's table records about 150,000 distinct CDR3 sequences. Concerning this clonotype itself: Its antigen is currently unknown.

The sequenced sample was naive CXCR3+ CD8+ T cells from blood. Subset defined: CD45RO-CCR7+CD27+CD95- naive CD8+ T cells expressing CXCR3 (TNR3+). The receptor's source is a human donor in good health. Some clones in this sample may be carry-over from other donors' samples.

The chain's CDR3 is CASSLISEPHPGQPVKDTQYF. The chain carries TRBV28 and TRBJ2-3; TCRdb's assignment of TRBD1 cannot be checked, as there is no DNA. The germline gives CDR1 MDHEN, CDR2 SYDVKM. This CDR3 has 21 residues.